This TCR beta chain emerged from a study of shared clonotypes between healthy human individuals. The table came from immunoSEQ multiplex PCR; TCRdb's copy has only in-frame clones and leaves some out. The top ten clones hold around 0.35% of a sample with 2,500,000 or so clones, roughly 92% of them seen once. A CD45RA+ naive subset and a CD45RA-negative memory subset were split from CD4+ cells. The study, taken as a whole, reports: What limited the represented genetic and exposure-history diversity was the small number of donors. Naive subsets, compared against memory subsets, generally had larger estimated richness values. Rarefaction revealed incomplete sorted-subset sequencing despite large depth.

The CDR3 spans 18 residues. Germline CDR1 reads KGHSH; CDR2 reads LQKENI. V lost 3 bases and J lost 4; bases outside the gene matches: 8. With regard to this clone: The target antigen is unknown.

This chain uses TRBV18 with TRBJ2-3; 15 nucleotides line up with TRBD2. The clonotype was recovered from a man between 18 and 29 years old in good health. Some clones in this sample may be carry-over from other donors' samples. Sample: naive CD4+ T cells from PBMCs. Stated subset: CD45RA+ positively selected. The CDR3 loop is CASSPILGLAGGSDTQYF. CDR3 bases: TGTGCCAGCTCACCTATCCTGGGACTAGCGGGAGGATCAGATACGCAGTATTTT.